This paragraph covers one T cell receptor beta chain sequence. Different DNA sequences within this sample yield the same CDR3. Sequencing used immunoSEQ multiplex PCR; TCRdb keeps in-frame clones, though not all of them. Found here are about 350,000 clones, about 93% of them singletons; the top ten hold around 3.5%. The V end was cut by 4 bases, the J end by 2 bases, with 4 bases between. Germline loops: CDR1 MNHEY, CDR2 SVGEGT. The CDR3 is 12 residues long. The data were obtained in a study of blood T cell repertoires in COVID-19. Study summary: Samples taken during acute and convalescent COVID-19 were collected in the United States, Italy and Spain.

This chain uses TRBV6-2 or TRBV6-3 with TRBJ2-3; D unresolved. The receptor was isolated from a woman younger than 35 who had recovered from COVID-19. The sequenced material came from peripheral blood. CDR3 sequence (DNA): TGTGCCAGCAGTTCTTCCACAGATACGCAGTATTTT. Amino acids: CASSSSTDTQYF.